The 25 T cell receptor beta chains below all came from one sample that was sequenced in a study of radiation and T cells in renal cell carcinoma. The method was immunoSEQ multiplex PCR; TCRdb's version includes in-frame clones alone and lacks a portion of them. The sample records approximately 150,000 clones, 88% being singletons. This sample's time point: baseline pretreatment blood. Treatment specified: 15 Gy SBRT to primary tumor, nephrectomy 4 weeks later. The specimen was blood, collected from a patient whose treatment included radiotherapy and nephrectomy. The origin of the receptors is a woman in her seventies with renal cell carcinoma.

The chain recombines TRBV29-1 with TRBJ1-3; possible D gene TRBD1, 5 bases. Germline loops: CDR1 SQVTM, CDR2 ANQGSEA. The CDR3 is 20 residues long. The V end was cut by 7 bases, the J end by 0 bases, with 31 bases between. In DNA, the CDR3 is TGCAGCGGACTTGCCCCGCCCGGGACGCGCCCCGGGAGCTCTGGAAACACCATATATTTT. Its translation: CSGLAPPGTRPGSSGNTIYF.

About this clone: Other DNA sequences in this specimen translate into the identical CDR3. The chain employs TRBV27 and TRBJ2-5; D is unclear. The CDR3 totals 11 residues. Germline-derived CDR1 and CDR2 are MNHEY and SMNVEV (reference sequence). V was clipped by 2 bases and J by 5 bases, with 3 bases between them. The CDR3 sequence is CASSLGETQYF. For the CDR3, the DNA is TGTGCCAGCAGTTTAGGGGAGACCCAGTACTTC.

The V and J genes are TRBV18 and TRBJ2-6, with D perhaps matching TRBD1 or TRBD2 (6 bases each). The germline V gene has CDR1 KGHSH and CDR2 LQKENI. The CDR3 covers 19 residues. Trimming took off 4 bases at V and 0 bases at J, with 19 bases between the two ends. This CDR3 reads CASSQDLGRGASGANVLTF. As DNA, the CDR3 is TGTGCCAGCTCACAGGACCTCGGTAGGGGGGCCTCTGGGGCCAACGTCCTGACTTTC.

The chain joins TRBV2 to TRBJ2-1; tentatively, D is TRBD2 (7 bases). Deletions cut 3 bases from V and 2 bases from J, with 11 bases between. CDR1 and CDR2 from the germline V gene are SNHLY and FYNNEI. This CDR3 is 15 amino acids long. The chain's CDR3 is CASSDGGATYNEQFF. DNA for the CDR3: TGTGCCAGCAGTGATGGGGGGGCCACCTACAATGAGCAGTTCTTC.

CDR3 loop: CASSSDRVNSPLHF. Here the CDR3 DNA reads TGTGCCAGCAGCTCGGACAGGGTAAATTCACCCCTCCACTTT. This sequence joins TRBV7-3 and TRBJ1-6; 8 nucleotides agree with TRBD1. Germline V gene sequence: CDR1 SGHTA, CDR2 FQGTGA. The CDR3 contains 14 residues. J was trimmed by 7 bases and V by 4 bases; bases with no gene match: 3.

This chain connects TRBV5-5 to TRBJ1-5, with D unresolved. V shed 0 bases and J shed 0 bases, with 10 bases lying between them. In germline, CDR1 is SGHKS, CDR2 YYEKEE (reference sequence). The CDR3 extends over 16 amino acids. CDR3: CASSLEAHYSNQPQHF. The CDR3 nucleotides read TGTGCCAGCAGCTTGGAGGCCCATTATAGCAATCAGCCCCAGCATTTT.

The J gene is TRBJ2-7, the V gene TRBV18; D gene unclear. The CDR3 length is 13 residues. Germline CDR1 and CDR2: KGHSH and LQKENI. Trimming shortened V by 1 base and J by 7 bases, and 11 bases separated the two germline ends. CDR3 amino acids: CASSPRGLEEQYF. CDR3 sequence (DNA): TGTGCCAGCTCACCACGTGGGCTTGAGGAGCAGTACTTC.

The chain is built from TRBV10-3 and TRBJ1-4; the D is unclear. The CDR3 runs 15 residues. Germline CDR1 is ENHRY and CDR2 is SYGVKD. Deletions cut 4 bases from V and 2 bases from J, with 11 bases between. DNA for the CDR3: TGTGCCATCAGTGGCCGGATGGGGACTAATGAAAAACTGTTTTTT. The encoded protein is CAISGRMGTNEKLFF.

The J gene is TRBJ2-1, the V gene TRBV2, with TRBD1 as a possible D gene (6 bases). With 7 bases removed from V and 5 bases from J, the gap between germline ends came to 18 bases. Germline CDR1 and CDR2: SNHLY and FYNNEI. The CDR3 extends over 15 amino acids. The CDR3 region has the DNA TGTGCCAGCACCCTCTCAGGGGCCGCAAACAATGAGCAGTTCTTC. Translated: CASTLSGAANNEQFF.

The chain is built from TRBV6-5 and TRBJ2-5; TRBD1 or TRBD2 may be the D gene (5 bases each). The CDR3 is 14 residues long. Germline-derived CDR1 and CDR2 are MNHEY and SVGAGI. V dropped 2 bases and J dropped 5 bases, with 12 bases sitting between them. In nucleotides, the CDR3 is TGTGCCAGCAGTTACCGGGGACCCCATGAGACCCAGTACTTC. It specifies CASSYRGPHETQYF.

This rearrangement joins TRBV5-6 to TRBJ1-1; TRBD1 is a possible D gene (5 bases). Trimming left V 4 bases short and J 8 bases short, with 12 bases between. The CDR3 runs 12 residues. Germline V CDR1 and CDR2: SGHDT, YYEEEE. The CDR3 nucleotides read TGTGCCAGCAGCCTGCCAGGGAACGAAGCTTTCTTT. It encodes CASSLPGNEAFF.

This rearrangement joins TRBV11-2 to TRBJ2-7, with D possibly TRBD2 on 6 matching bases. CDR3 length equals 14 residues. V was cut by 1 base and J by 7 bases, with 14 bases left in between. From germline, CDR1 is SGHAT and CDR2 FQNNGV. CDR3 DNA sequence: TGTGCCAGCAGCTTAGTTGGGACTCGGGGTGAGCAGTACTTC. As protein: CASSLVGTRGEQYF.

In this sample, this clone turned up once. This chain uses TRBV5-1 with TRBJ1-2, with D unresolved. This CDR3 comprises 12 residues. Germline lookup yields CDR1 SGHRS and CDR2 YFSETQ. V lost 0 bases and J lost 7, with 7 bases in between. The CDR3 sequence is CASSLDLFGYTF. In DNA, the CDR3 is TGCGCCAGCAGCTTGGATCTTTTTGGCTACACCTTC.

The chain recombines TRBV28 with TRBJ1-4; TRBD1 matches 9 bases. CDR3 length: 14 amino acids. The germline CDR1 and CDR2 sequences are MDHEN and SYDVKM. The V and J ends lost 6 bases and 9 bases, in that order; junction bases with no gene match: 8. The CDR3 protein is CASSLDRGRQKLFF. Written as DNA, the CDR3 is TGTGCCAGCAGCTTGGACAGGGGAAGGCAAAAACTGTTTTTT.

The chain links TRBV7-3 to TRBJ2-2, with D perhaps matching TRBD1 (6 bases). Per germline, CDR1 SGHTA and CDR2 FQGTGA. Trimming removed 4 bases at V and 6 bases at J, with 6 bases between. This CDR3 spans 12 amino acids. The CDR3 protein is CASSSGAGELFF. The CDR3 DNA is TGTGCCAGCAGCTCAGGGGCCGGGGAGCTGTTTTTT.

Concerning this clone itself: One end of the junction fails to match germline, which may point to a read error. V is TRBV30 and J is TRBJ1-3, with TRBD1 matching 8 bases. This CDR3 contains 14 residues. Germline assignment: CDR1 GTSNPN and CDR2 SVGIG (reference sequence). As DNA, the CDR3 is TGTGCCTGGAGAACAGGGGGATCTGGGAACACCATATATTTT. It encodes CAWRTGGSGNTIYF.

This chain links TRBV7-9 with TRBJ2-7, with D hard to call. CDR1 SEHNR and CDR2 FQNEAQ come from the germline V gene (reference sequence). Trimming cost V 5 bases and J 5 bases, with 16 bases left between them. CDR3 size: 14 residues. As DNA, the CDR3 is TGTGCCAGCAGCCTGACACGCCAAGAGGACGAGCAGTACTTC. As protein: CASSLTRQEDEQYF. Using reference TRBV7-9 and TRBJ2-7 for the parts outside the CDR3, the full variable domain is DTGVSQNPRHKITKRGQNVTFRCDPISEHNRLYWYRQTLGQGPEFLTYFQNEAQLEKSRLLSDRFSAERPKGSFSTLEIQRTEQGDSAMYLCASSLTRQEDEQYFGPGTRLTVT.

The rearrangement joins TRBV7-9 to TRBJ1-2; weak D call: TRBD1 (5 bases). This CDR3 region has 15 residues. In germline, CDR1 is SEHNR, CDR2 FQNEAQ (reference sequence). V was clipped by 2 bases and J by 7 bases, with 17 bases between them. The CDR3 sequence: CASSLSGGTSGGYTF. The CDR3 nucleotides read TGTGCCAGCAGCTTATCCGGAGGGACCAGCGGTGGCTACACCTTC.

There are a few counts of this clone. This chain connects TRBV30 to TRBJ1-1, with a weak D call TRBD1 (5 bases). Germline CDR1 and CDR2: GTSNPN and SVGIG (reference sequence). This CDR3 region has 14 residues. V was trimmed by 0 bases and J by 5 bases, leaving 13 bases between them. The CDR3 DNA sequence: TGTGCCTGGAGTGTTAGAGGGGCGGGGACTGAAGCTTTCTTT. Translation gives CAWSVRGAGTEAFF.

The chain uses TRBV5-4 and TRBJ2-3; TRBD2 aligns across 9 bases. In germline, CDR1 is SGHNT, CDR2 YYREEE (reference sequence). The CDR3 runs 17 residues. Unmatched junction bases numbered 9, after V lost 0 bases and J lost 4 bases. This CDR3 is CASSLEPSGGLPDTQYF. CDR3 DNA: TGTGCCAGCAGCTTGGAACCCAGCGGGGGGTTGCCAGATACGCAGTATTTT.

The chain carries TRBV19 and TRBJ2-5, with D perhaps given as TRBD1 or TRBD2 (5 bases each). The CDR3 consists of 12 residues. Germline V gene lookup returns CDR1 LNHDA and CDR2 SQIVND (reference sequence). V was cut by 4 bases and J by 5 bases, with 8 bases left in between. The CDR3 reads CASSTRGETQYF. CDR3 bases: TGTGCCAGTAGTACGAGGGGCGAGACCCAGTACTTC. The full variable domain, completed using reference TRBV19 and TRBJ2-5, is DGGITQSPKYLFRKEGQNVTLSCEQNLNHDAMYWYRQDPGQGLRLIYYSQIVNDFQKGDIAEGYSVSREKKESFPLTVTSAQKNPTAFYLCASSTRGETQYFGPGTRLLVL.

The J gene is TRBJ1-1, the V gene TRBV7-2; D is possibly TRBD1 (5 bases). The CDR3 totals 10 residues. V was trimmed by 6 bases and J by 8 bases, leaving 7 bases between them. The germline V gene encodes CDR1 SGHTA and CDR2 FQGNSA. The CDR3 sequence: CASRGEEAFF. CDR3 DNA sequence: TGTGCCAGCAGGGGGGAGGAAGCTTTCTTT.

The V and J genes are TRBV27 and TRBJ2-2, with 11 bases that match TRBD2. There are 18 residues in the CDR3. Germline V gene sequence: CDR1 MNHEY, CDR2 SMNVEV (reference sequence). V lost 2 bases, J lost 1 base, and 6 bases stayed unmatched. This chain's CDR3 is CASSLGGLAGGNTGELFF. The CDR3 DNA sequence: TGTGCCAGCAGTTTAGGAGGGCTAGCGGGGGGGAACACCGGGGAGCTGTTTTTT.

This rearrangement joins TRBV2 to TRBJ2-7; 7 bases align to TRBD2. The CDR3 consists of 14 residues. Trimming took 0 bases from V and 6 from J; bases not matched to a gene: 5. The germline V gene has CDR1 SNHLY and CDR2 FYNNEI. The CDR3 nucleotides read TGTGCCAGCAGTGAAGCGGGAGGGCCCCTCGAGCAGTACTTC. Translated: CASSEAGGPLEQYF. Full variable domain (missing parts from reference TRBV2 and TRBJ2-7): EPEVTQTPSHQVTQMGQEVILRCVPISNHLYFYWYRQILGQKVEFLVSFYNNEISEKSEIFDDQFSVERPDGSNFTLKIRSTKLEDSAMYFCASSEAGGPLEQYFGPGTRLTVT.

This chain uses TRBV7-2 with TRBJ2-7, with TRBD2 as a possible D gene (6 bases). There are 16 residues in the CDR3. Germline V CDR1 and CDR2: SGHTA, FQGNSA. Trimming removed 2 bases at V and 0 bases at J, with 14 bases between. CDR3 DNA: TGTGCCAGCAGCTTACTTGCGGGACCGAGCTCCTACGAGCAGTACTTC. Protein: CASSLLAGPSSYEQYF. The full variable domain, its missing parts supplied by reference TRBV7-2 and TRBJ2-7, is GAGVSQSPSNKVTEKGKDVELRCDPISGHTALYWYRQSLGQGLEFLIYFQGNSAPDKSGLPSDRFSAERTGGSVSTLTIQRTQQEDSAVYLCASSLLAGPSSYEQYFGPGTRLTVT.